This record covers a single TCR beta chain. What it recognizes is unknown. Baseline was the first blood sampling point, followed by cycle 4 day 1 and cycle 7 day 1. This sample was taken from a study of OX40 agonist ivuxolimab in advanced cancers. Study at large: In three patients, partial responses were observed, one with hepatocellular carcinoma and two with cutaneous melanoma. General observations from the study: CD4+ and CD8+ blood T cells expanded clonally by week 6 at 0.1 to 3.0 mg/kg.

Sequenced by immunoSEQ multiplex PCR; TCRdb stores in-frame clones only, minus some. The table records some 77,000 clones, around 83% of them present only once. The V end was cut by 5 bases, the J end by 5 bases, with 19 bases between. This CDR3 is 16 amino acids long. The germline CDR1 and CDR2 sequences are LNHDA and SQIVND (reference sequence). The chain has TRBV19 and TRBJ2-1; D might be TRBD1 (6 bases). This TCR was recovered from an adult with an advanced solid tumor such as melanoma, head and neck, liver or kidney cancer. Specimen: CD4+ or CD8+ T cells sorted from blood, collected in a trial of the OX40 agonist ivuxolimab. CDR3 loop: CASSWAGVAGNNEQFF. CDR3 nucleotide sequence: TGTGCCAGTAGTTGGGCAGGGGTAGCCGGGAACAATGAGCAGTTCTTC.